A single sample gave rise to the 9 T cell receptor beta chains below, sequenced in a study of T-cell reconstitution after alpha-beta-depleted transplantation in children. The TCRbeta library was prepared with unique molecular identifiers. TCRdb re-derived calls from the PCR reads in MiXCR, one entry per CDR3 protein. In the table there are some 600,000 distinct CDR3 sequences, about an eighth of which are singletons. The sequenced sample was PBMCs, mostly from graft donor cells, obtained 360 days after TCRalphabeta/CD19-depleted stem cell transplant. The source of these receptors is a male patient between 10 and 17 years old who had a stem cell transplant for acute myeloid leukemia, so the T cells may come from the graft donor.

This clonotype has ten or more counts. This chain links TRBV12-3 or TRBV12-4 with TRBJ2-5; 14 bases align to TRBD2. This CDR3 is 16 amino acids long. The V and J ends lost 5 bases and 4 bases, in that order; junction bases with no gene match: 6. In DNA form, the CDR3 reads TGTGCCAGCAGTGCTGGGACTAGCGGGAGTGTAGAGACCCAGTACTTC. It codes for CASSAGTSGSVETQYF.

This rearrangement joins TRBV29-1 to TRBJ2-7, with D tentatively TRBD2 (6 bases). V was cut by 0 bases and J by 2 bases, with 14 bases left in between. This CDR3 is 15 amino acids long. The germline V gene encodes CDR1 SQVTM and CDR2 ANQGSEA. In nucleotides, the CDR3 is TGCAGCGTTGAAGATCGGGGGTTGACCACCTACGAGCAGTACTTC. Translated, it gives CSVEDRGLTTYEQYF.

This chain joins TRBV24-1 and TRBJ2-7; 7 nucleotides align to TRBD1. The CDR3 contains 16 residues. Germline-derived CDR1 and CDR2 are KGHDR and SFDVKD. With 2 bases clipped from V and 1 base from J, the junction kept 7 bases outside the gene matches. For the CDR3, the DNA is TGTGCCACCAGTGATTCCCGGGACAGCCCGTCCTACGAGCAGTACTTC. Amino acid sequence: CATSDSRDSPSYEQYF.

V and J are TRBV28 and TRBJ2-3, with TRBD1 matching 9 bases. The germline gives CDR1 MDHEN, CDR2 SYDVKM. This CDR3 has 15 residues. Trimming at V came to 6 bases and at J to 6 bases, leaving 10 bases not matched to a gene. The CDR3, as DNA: TGTGCCAGCAGGATACATGGGACAGGGTTCGATACGCAGTATTTT. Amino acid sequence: CASRIHGTGFDTQYF.

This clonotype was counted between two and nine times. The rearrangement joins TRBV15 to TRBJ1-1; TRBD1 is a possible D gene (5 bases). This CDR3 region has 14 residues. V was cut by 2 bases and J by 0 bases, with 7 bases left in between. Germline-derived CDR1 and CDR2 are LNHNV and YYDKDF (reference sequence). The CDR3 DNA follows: TGTGCCACCAGCAGACCAGGGTTGAACACTGAAGCTTTCTTT. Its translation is CATSRPGLNTEAFF.

For the CDR3, the DNA is TGCAGTGCTGACAGTGGACCCCGTGGGACTAATGAAAAACTGTTTTTT. Translation gives CSADSGPRGTNEKLFF. The rearrangement links TRBV20-1 to TRBJ1-4, with D maybe TRBD1 (5 bases). The CDR3 consists of 16 residues. Germline V CDR1 and CDR2: DFQATT, SNEGSKA (reference sequence). V gave up 5 bases and J gave up 2 bases, with 18 bases separating them.

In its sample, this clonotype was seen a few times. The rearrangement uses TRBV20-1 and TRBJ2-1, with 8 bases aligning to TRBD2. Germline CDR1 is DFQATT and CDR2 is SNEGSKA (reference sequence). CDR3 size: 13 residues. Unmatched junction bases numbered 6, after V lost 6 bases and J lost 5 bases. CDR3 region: CSADPGLDNEQFF. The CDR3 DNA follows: TGCAGTGCCGATCCGGGACTAGACAATGAGCAGTTCTTC.

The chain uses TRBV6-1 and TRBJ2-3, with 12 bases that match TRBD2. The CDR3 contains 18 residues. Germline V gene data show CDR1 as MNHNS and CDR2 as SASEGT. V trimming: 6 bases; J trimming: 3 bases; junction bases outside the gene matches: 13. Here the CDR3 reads CASSSSGRAGRLTDTQYF. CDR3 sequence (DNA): TGTGCCAGCAGCTCTAGCGGGAGGGCCGGTAGACTGACAGATACGCAGTATTTT.

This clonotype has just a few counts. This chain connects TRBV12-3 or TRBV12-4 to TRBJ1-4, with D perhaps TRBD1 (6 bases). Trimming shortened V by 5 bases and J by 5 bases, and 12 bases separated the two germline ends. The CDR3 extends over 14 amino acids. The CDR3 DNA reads TGTGCCAGCAGTGGGGACATGGAGAATGAAAAACTGTTTTTT. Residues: CASSGDMENEKLFF.